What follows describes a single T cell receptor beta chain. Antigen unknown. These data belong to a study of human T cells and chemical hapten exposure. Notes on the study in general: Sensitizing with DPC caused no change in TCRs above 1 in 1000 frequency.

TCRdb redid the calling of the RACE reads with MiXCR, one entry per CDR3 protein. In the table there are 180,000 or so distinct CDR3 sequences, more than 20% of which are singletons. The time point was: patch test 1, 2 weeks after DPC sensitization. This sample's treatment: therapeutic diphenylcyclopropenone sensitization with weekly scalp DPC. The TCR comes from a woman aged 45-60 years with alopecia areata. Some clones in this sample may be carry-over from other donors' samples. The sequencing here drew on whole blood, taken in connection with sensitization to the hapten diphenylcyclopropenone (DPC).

The DNA of the CDR3 is TGTGCCAGCAGTTTTACGTGGGCAGTCACCGGGGAGCTGTTTTTT. Protein product: CASSFTWAVTGELFF. The chain couples TRBV12-3 or TRBV12-4 to TRBJ2-2; no firm D call. The CDR3 extends over 15 amino acids. V gave up 3 bases and J gave up 4 bases, with 12 bases separating them.